These 16 T cell receptor beta chains came from one sample sequenced in a study of response to subunit inactivated influenza vaccine. One entry per CDR3 protein, called by TCRdb with MiXCR from the RT-PCR reads. Among around 500,000 distinct CDR3 sequences listed, around 9.9% were seen once. The starting material was PBMCs from blood, obtained roughly 48 days after vaccination. The receptors were gathered from a man in his fifties who received an inactivated influenza vaccine.

This clonotype was recorded a few times. The CDR3 sequence: CASSTKQRAYNEQFF. CDR3 sequence (DNA): TGTGCCAGCAGCACCAAGCAGAGGGCCTACAATGAGCAGTTCTTC. The chain uses TRBV12-3 or TRBV12-4 and TRBJ2-1, with TRBD2 as a possible D gene (5 bases). Trimming removed 6 bases from V and 2 bases from J, with 14 bases in between. This CDR3 is built from 15 residues.

The chain joins TRBV5-1 to TRBJ2-2; 9 bases align to TRBD2. CDR3 size: 16 residues. The V gene's germline CDR1 is SGHRS and CDR2 YFSETQ. V was clipped by 6 bases and J by 5 bases; unmatched bases: 11. The CDR3 nucleotides are TGCGCCAGCACCACGACTAGCGGAGGAAGAACCGGGGAGCTGTTTTTT. Translated, it gives CASTTTSGGRTGELFF.

V and J are TRBV15 and TRBJ2-7; D is uncertain. The CDR3 extends over 16 amino acids. Germline V lookup: CDR1 LNHNV, CDR2 YYDKDF (reference sequence). Trimming left V 0 bases short and J 0 bases short, with 12 bases between. As DNA, the CDR3 is TGTGCCACCAGCAGAGATCGCCCGTCAAGCTCCTACGAGCAGTACTTC. Its protein is CATSRDRPSSSYEQYF.

This clonotype was observed at least ten times. This chain uses TRBV6-1 with TRBJ2-5; the D gene could be TRBD1 or TRBD2 (5 bases each). The germline V and J ends were trimmed by 6 bases and 5 bases, with 16 bases remaining between them. CDR1 MNHNS and CDR2 SASEGT come from the germline V gene. CDR3 size: 14 residues. DNA of the CDR3: TGTGCCAGCAGCGACGCCGGGACGGGGGAGACCCAGTACTTC. Translation gives CASSDAGTGETQYF.

This clonotype has more than one count but fewer than ten. The chain combines TRBV5-5 with TRBJ2-7; 8 bases line up with TRBD1. The CDR3 contains 15 residues. CDR1 SGHKS and CDR2 YYEKEE come from the germline V gene (reference sequence). The junction had 3 bases not matched to a gene; V was cut back by 1 base and J by 0 bases. The CDR3 protein is CASSLLTGDSYEQYF. The CDR3, as DNA: TGTGCCAGCAGCTTGTTGACAGGGGACTCCTACGAGCAGTACTTC.

This sequence joins TRBV5-1 and TRBJ2-3; D may correspond to TRBD1 or TRBD2 (5 bases each). Trimming cost V 3 bases and J 2 bases, with 16 bases left between them. The CDR3 has 16 amino acids. CDR1 and CDR2 from the germline V gene are SGHRS and YFSETQ. Here the CDR3 DNA reads TGCGCCAGCAGCTCGGGGCGATCCCGTTTCACAGATACGCAGTATTTT. Its translation is CASSSGRSRFTDTQYF.

This clonotype was seen more than once but under ten times. The CDR3 loop reads CASRQAGSISEQYF. CDR3 in DNA: TGTGCCAGCAGACAAGCGGGGAGCATAAGCGAGCAGTACTTC. V and J are TRBV6-1 and TRBJ2-7; 7 nucleotides match TRBD2. V lost 6 bases to trimming and J lost 6 bases; unmatched junction nucleotides: 11. The germline V gene has CDR1 MNHNS and CDR2 SASEGT. The CDR3 totals 14 residues.

Only a few counts were recorded for this clonotype. The CDR3 region is CASSPLTGKNTGELFF. The CDR3 DNA reads as TGCGCCAGCAGCCCGCTGACTGGAAAGAACACCGGGGAGCTGTTTTTT. The rearrangement links TRBV5-1 to TRBJ2-2, with no clear D. The CDR3 runs to 16 residues. CDR1 and CDR2 from the germline V gene are SGHRS and YFSETQ. The ends were cut back, 4 bases at V and 1 base at J, with 14 bases in the middle.

Ten or more counts support this clonotype. The chain is built from TRBV5-1 and TRBJ2-1; 12 bases line up with TRBD2. The CDR3 consists of 16 residues. V dropped 1 base and J dropped 8; count of bases not matched to a gene: 7. Germline CDR1 and CDR2: SGHRS and YFSETQ. The CDR3 nucleotides are TGCGCCAGCAGCTTGTCGACTAGCGGGAGTATCGATGAGCAGTTCTTC. Its protein product is CASSLSTSGSIDEQFF.

The rearrangement joins TRBV12-3 or TRBV12-4 to TRBJ1-2; possible D gene TRBD1, 5 bases. V shed 2 bases and J shed 7 bases, with 11 bases lying between them. The CDR3 runs 13 residues. The CDR3: CASSLFREGGYTF. The CDR3 bases are TGTGCCAGCAGTTTATTCAGGGAGGGTGGCTACACCTTC.

The CDR3 region is CSARGTANSPLHF. The CDR3 DNA is TGCAGTGCTAGGGGGACAGCTAATTCACCCCTCCACTTT. The V and J genes are TRBV20-1 and TRBJ1-6, with 7 bases lining up with TRBD1. With 3 bases clipped from V and 6 bases from J, the junction kept 2 bases outside the gene matches. CDR1 and CDR2 from the germline V gene are DFQATT and SNEGSKA (reference sequence). The CDR3 is 13 amino acids.

This clonotype occurred a few times. The V gene is TRBV12-3 or TRBV12-4, the J gene TRBJ1-3; unclear D gene. The CDR3 runs to 15 residues. V was clipped by 4 bases and J by 0 bases, with 10 bases between them. The CDR3 protein is CASSYWVHSGNTIYF. Here the CDR3 DNA reads TGTGCCAGCAGTTACTGGGTTCACTCTGGAAACACCATATATTTT.

This clonotype was observed many times. CDR3 amino acids: CASSLALGGQANEKLFF. As DNA, the CDR3 is TGTGCCAGCAGTTTAGCGCTCGGGGGGCAGGCTAATGAAAAACTGTTTTTT. V gene TRBV12-3 or TRBV12-4 combines with J gene TRBJ1-4, with a possible D match to TRBD1 (6 bases). V gave up 0 bases and J gave up 3 bases, with 14 bases separating them. The CDR3 runs 17 residues.

The rearrangement uses TRBV5-6 and TRBJ1-4, with D uncertain. The germline V gene has CDR1 SGHDT and CDR2 YYEEEE. The ends were cut back, 4 bases at V and 3 bases at J, with 13 bases in the middle. The CDR3 is 15 residues long. CDR3 sequence: CASSGVSPANEKLFF. CDR3 DNA: TGTGCCAGCAGCGGAGTATCCCCAGCTAATGAAAAACTGTTTTTT.

The table lists this clonotype with a few counts. A much larger clone differs by one base, so this may be a read error. J is TRBJ2-7 and V is TRBV27; perhaps TRBD1 as D (5 bases). Germline V gene lookup returns CDR1 MNHEY and CDR2 SMNVEV (reference sequence). CDR3 length equals 13 residues. V dropped 6 bases and J dropped 2 bases, with 11 bases sitting between them. The CDR3 region has the DNA TGTGCCAGCAGCGCGACAGAAACCTACGAGCAGTACTTC. It translates to CASSATETYEQYF.

In its sample, this clonotype was seen once. The chain is built from TRBV11-2 and TRBJ1-4; 7 nucleotides align to TRBD1. The CDR3 length is 14 residues. Germline V gene data show CDR1 as SGHAT and CDR2 as FQNNGV. V lost 5 bases, J lost 2 bases, and 2 bases stayed unmatched. CDR3 nucleotide sequence: TGTGCCAGCAGCCAACAGGGGACTAATGAAAAACTGTTTTTT. This codes for CASSQQGTNEKLFF.